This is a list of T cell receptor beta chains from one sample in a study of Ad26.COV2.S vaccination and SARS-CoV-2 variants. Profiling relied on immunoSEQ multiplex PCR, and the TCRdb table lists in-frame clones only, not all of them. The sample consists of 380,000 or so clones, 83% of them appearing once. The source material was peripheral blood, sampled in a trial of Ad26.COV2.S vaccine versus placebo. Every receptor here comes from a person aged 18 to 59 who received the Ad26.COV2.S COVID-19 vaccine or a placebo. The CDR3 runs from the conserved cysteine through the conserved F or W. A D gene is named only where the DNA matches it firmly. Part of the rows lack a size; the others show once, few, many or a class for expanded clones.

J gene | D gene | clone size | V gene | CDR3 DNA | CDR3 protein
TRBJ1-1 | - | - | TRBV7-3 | TGTGCCAGCAGCTCAGGGGCGGGGGTGAACACTGAAGCTTTCTTT | CASSSGAGVNTEAFF
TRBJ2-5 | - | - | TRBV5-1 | TGCGCCAGCAGGAACACTCCCGAGGAGACCCAGTACTTC | CASRNTPEETQYF
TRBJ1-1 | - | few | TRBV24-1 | TGTGCCACCAGTGACAGGGGGAACACTGAAGCTTTCTTT | CATSDRGNTEAFF
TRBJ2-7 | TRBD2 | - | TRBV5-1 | TGCGCCAGCAGCTCAGGACTAGCGGGGGGGCCCGAGCAGTACTTC | CASSSGLAGGPEQYF
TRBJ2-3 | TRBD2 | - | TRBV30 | TGTGCCTGGAGTAAAGCGGGAGGGCGCGCAGATACGCAGTATTTT | CAWSKAGGRADTQYF
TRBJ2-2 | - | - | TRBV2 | TGTGCCAGCAAGGGAGGACTCAACACCGGGGAGCTGTTTTTT | CASKGGLNTGELFF
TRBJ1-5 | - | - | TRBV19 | TGTGCCAGTAGTATTAAGGGTTTGAGGAATCAGCCCCAGCATTTT | CASSIKGLRNQPQHF
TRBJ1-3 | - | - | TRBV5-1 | TGCGCCAGCAGCTTGGGTGGCAGTGGAAACACCATATATTTT | CASSLGGSGNTIYF
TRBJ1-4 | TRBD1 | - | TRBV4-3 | TGCGCCAGCAGCCAAATACAGGGGAATGAAAAACTGTTTTTT | CASSQIQGNEKLFF
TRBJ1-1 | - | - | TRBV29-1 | TGCAGCGCCCGGACGAACACTGAAGCTTTCTTT | CSARTNTEAFF
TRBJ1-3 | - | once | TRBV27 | TGTGCCAGCAGCCCATGGCAGGGTGGAAACACCATATATTTT | CASSPWQGGNTIYF
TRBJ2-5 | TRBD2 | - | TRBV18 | TGTGCCAGCTGCACTAGCGGGAGGGCCGGAGGAGAGACCCAGTACTTC | CASCTSGRAGGETQYF
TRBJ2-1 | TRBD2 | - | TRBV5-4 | TGTGCCAGCAGCTTGGGAAGCGGGAGGTCCTACAATGAGCAGTTCTTC | CASSLGSGRSYNEQFF
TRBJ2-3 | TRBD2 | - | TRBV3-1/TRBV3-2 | TGTGCCAGCAGCGGATCCGGGACTAGCGGGAGAATCACAGATACGCAGTATTTT | CASSGSGTSGRITDTQYF
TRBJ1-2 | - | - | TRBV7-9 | TGTGCCAGCAGCCGGGACCGAAGCTATGGCTACACCTTC | CASSRDRSYGYTF
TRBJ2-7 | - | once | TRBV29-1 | TGCAGCGTTGGGCAGGGGCCCTATCAGCAGTACTTC | CSVGQGPYQQYF
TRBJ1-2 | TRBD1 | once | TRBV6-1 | TGTGCCAGCAGTGAAGGACCAGGGGGCAACTATGGCTACACCTTC | CASSEGPGGNYGYTF
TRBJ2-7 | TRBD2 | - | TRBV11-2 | TGTGCCAGCAGCTCCATTCGGCGGCGGGGGAGCTCCTACGAGCAGTACTTC | CASSSIRRRGSSYEQYF
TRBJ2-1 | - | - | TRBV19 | TGTGCCAGTAGTATATACCCGGTCCGGGGTGAGCAGTTCTTC | CASSIYPVRGEQFF
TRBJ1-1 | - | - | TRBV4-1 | TGCGCCAGCAGCCCAATTCACAGGGCATCGAACACTGAAGCTTTCTTT | CASSPIHRASNTEAFF
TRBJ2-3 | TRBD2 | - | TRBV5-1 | TGCGCCAGCAGCTTGCAGAGCGGGAGGGCTACAGATACGCAGTATTTT | CASSLQSGRATDTQYF
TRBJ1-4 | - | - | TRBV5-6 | TGTGCCAGCAGCTTAGGACAGAATGAAAAACTGTTTTTT | CASSLGQNEKLFF
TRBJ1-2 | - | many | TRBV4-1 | TGCGCCAGCAGCCAAGATTGGGAGGTCTATGGCTACACCTTC | CASSQDWEVYGYTF
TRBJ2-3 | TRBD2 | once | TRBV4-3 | TGCGCCAGCAGCCAAGGTAGCGGGGGGGCCCCAGATACGCAGTATTTT | CASSQGSGGAPDTQYF
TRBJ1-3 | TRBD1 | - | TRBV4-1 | TGCGCCAGCAGCGGACCGACAGGGAGCTCTGGAAACACCATATATTTT | CASSGPTGSSGNTIYF
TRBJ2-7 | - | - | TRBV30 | TGTGCCTGGACCATCGTCATGGGGGCGGACGAGCAGTACTTC | CAWTIVMGADEQYF
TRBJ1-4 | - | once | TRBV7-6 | TGTGCCAGCAGCCCGGACGTATGGGAAAAACTGTTTTTT | CASSPDVWEKLFF
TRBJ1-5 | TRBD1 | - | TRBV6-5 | TGTGCCAGCAGTTCCCGGAGGGAGGGGGCTAATCAGCCCCAGCATTTT | CASSSRREGANQPQHF
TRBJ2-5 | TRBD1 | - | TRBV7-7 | TGTGCCAGCAGCTTAACACAGGGGGCCCAAGAGACCCAGTACTTC | CASSLTQGAQETQYF
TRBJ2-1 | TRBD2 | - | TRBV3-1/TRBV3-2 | TGTGCCAGCAGCACTGGACTAGCGGTCAATGAGCAGTTCTTC | CASSTGLAVNEQFF
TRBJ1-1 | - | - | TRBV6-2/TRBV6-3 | TGTGCCAGCAGTTTGATTCCGGTGAACACTGAAGCTTTCTTT | CASSLIPVNTEAFF